This T cell receptor (beta chain) was obtained from a study of blood T cell repertoires in COVID-19. Clones were read by immunoSEQ multiplex PCR, and TCRdb kept only the in-frame ones, dropping some. Among some 270,000 clones listed, roughly 86% were seen once. Sequencing used peripheral blood. The TCR was taken from a woman aged 80 or older with COVID-19, enrolled during active disease.

For the CDR3, the DNA is TGTGCCAGCAGATATGGGACAGGTGGAGGTGGCTACACCTTC. Translating gives CASRYGTGGGGYTF. The V and J genes are TRBV28 and TRBJ1-2; TRBD1 aligns across 8 bases. V lost 6 bases and J lost 7; bases outside the gene matches: 10. Germline CDR1 MDHEN, CDR2 SYDVKM. This CDR3 has 14 amino acids.